The TCR beta chain described here comes from a study of graft-versus-host responses after intestinal transplantation. Regarding the study as a whole: Recipient-marrow GvH clones were detected, some having first appeared in ileum or blood.

Details on this clone: Its antigen is not known.

Clones were sequenced by immunoSEQ multiplex PCR, and TCRdb holds only the in-frame ones, with some missing. The sample contains approximately 130,000 clones, around nine tenths of which appear only once. The CDR3 spans 14 residues. Germline CDR1 reads SGHDT; CDR2 reads YYEEEE. J lost 4 bases, V lost 2 bases, and 3 bases had no gene match. V usage is TRBV5-6 and J usage is TRBJ2-1; TRBD1 matches at 7 bases. The source was unstimulated CD4+ T cells sorted from spleen or lymph node cells, collected before intestinal transplant. The source of this sequence is a human donor who received an intestinal transplant. The CDR3 nucleotides read TGTGCCAGCAGCTTCGGGACAGAGTACAATGAGCAGTTCTTC. It codes for CASSFGTEYNEQFF.